The sequence of this T cell receptor (beta chain) was determined in a study of blood T cell repertoires in COVID-19. Turning to the study itself: Sites across the United States, Italy and Spain contributed samples from acute and convalescent COVID-19.

Profiled with immunoSEQ multiplex PCR; TCRdb holds only in-frame clones, not every one. The sample has a few hundred thousand clones, roughly nine tenths seen once; the top ten hold approximately 2.2%. V was pared by 5 bases and J by 3 bases, with 11 bases of the junction left unmatched. This CDR3 comprises 17 residues. Per germline, CDR1 SGHVS and CDR2 FQNEAQ. Material for sequencing was peripheral blood. This receptor was taken from a man aged 45-65 years with acute or convalescent COVID-19. The chain links TRBV7-8 to TRBJ2-3; TRBD2 matches at 10 bases. The CDR3 nucleotides read TGTGCCAGCAGCCTCCCGAGCGGGGGGGGCCGGACAGATACGCAGTATTTT. As protein: CASSLPSGGGRTDTQYF.